The clone carrying this T cell receptor beta chain was counted many times. What it recognizes is unknown. These data are taken from a study of T cells in Graves' hyperthyroidism and ophthalmopathy. The wider study: Peripheral blood was collected at initial diagnosis, before any treatment.

Over 18 months, lack of ophthalmopathy progression marked Graves' hyperthyroidism as stable. The study based diagnoses on clinical symptoms, serum thyroxine and TRAb, thyroid ultrasound and orbital computed tomography. The study's findings and limits: Blood held most thyroid clonotypes expanded above 0.001 frequency.

The CDR3 extends over 11 amino acids. In germline, CDR1 is LGHNT, CDR2 FRNRAP. Between the trimmed V and J ends, which lost 7 bases and 8 bases, there was a span of 9 bases. Template material for amplifying TCR beta CDR3 regions consisted of RNA transcripts. The study used the HTBI primer set for a first-round RT-PCR of the TCR CDR3. TCRdb processed the multiplex PCR reads anew with MiXCR; each CDR3 protein has one entry. The repertoire holds some 420,000 distinct CDR3 sequences, with roughly an eighth as singletons. This receptor was taken from a woman under 30 with Graves' hyperthyroidism. Sequenced material: blood. The rearrangement links TRBV12-5 to TRBJ2-1; D is unresolved. CDR3 loop: CASAEYDEQFF. The DNA of the CDR3 is TGTGCTAGTGCCGAGTACGATGAGCAGTTCTTC.